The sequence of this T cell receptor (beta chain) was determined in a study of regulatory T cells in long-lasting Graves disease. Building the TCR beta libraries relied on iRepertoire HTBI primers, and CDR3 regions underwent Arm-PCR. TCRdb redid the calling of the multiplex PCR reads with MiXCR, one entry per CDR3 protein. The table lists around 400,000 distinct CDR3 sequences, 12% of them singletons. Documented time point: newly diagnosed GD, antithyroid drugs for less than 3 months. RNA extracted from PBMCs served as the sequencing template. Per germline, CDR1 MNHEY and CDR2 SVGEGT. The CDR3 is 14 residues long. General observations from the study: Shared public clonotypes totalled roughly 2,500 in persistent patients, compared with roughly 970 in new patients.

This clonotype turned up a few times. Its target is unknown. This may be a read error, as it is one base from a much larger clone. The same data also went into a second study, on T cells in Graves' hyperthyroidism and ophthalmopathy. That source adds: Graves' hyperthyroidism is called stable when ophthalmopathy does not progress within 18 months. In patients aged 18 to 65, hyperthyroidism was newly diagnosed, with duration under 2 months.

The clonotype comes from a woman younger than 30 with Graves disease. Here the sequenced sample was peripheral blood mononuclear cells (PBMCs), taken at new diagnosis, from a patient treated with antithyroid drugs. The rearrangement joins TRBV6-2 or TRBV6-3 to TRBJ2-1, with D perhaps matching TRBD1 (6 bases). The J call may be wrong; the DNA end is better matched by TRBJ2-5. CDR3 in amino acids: CTSSPLDRPETQYF. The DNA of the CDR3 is TGTACCAGCAGTCCGCTCGACAGGCCGGAGACCCAGTACTTC.